Below are 4 T cell receptor beta chains sequenced from a single sample in a study of OX40 agonist ivuxolimab in advanced cancers. Library preparation employed the immunoSEQ multiplex PCR assay. TCRdb mirrors the immuneACCESS table, restricted to in-frame sequences. Some clones are absent from its copies; in checked studies, under half trace to an unresolved V gene, and the reason for the others is unknown. The sample table records 20,000 to 25,000 clones; 84% of these occur just once. Of the sample, roughly 30% falls within the top ten clones. Material: CD4+ or CD8+ T cells sorted from blood, obtained in a trial of the OX40 agonist ivuxolimab. The receptors originated from an adult with an advanced solid tumor such as melanoma, head and neck, liver or kidney cancer.

V gene TRBV19 combines with J gene TRBJ2-7, with D possibly being TRBD2 (5 bases). Trimming took 4 bases from V and 5 from J, leaving 21 bases between them. The CDR3 sequence is 16 residues long. Germline CDR1 reads LNHDA; CDR2 reads SQIVND (reference sequence). The CDR3 reads CASSTREDGDWDEQYF. The CDR3 region has the DNA TGTGCCAGTAGTACAAGAGAGGACGGGGATTGGGACGAGCAGTACTTC.

The V call is TRBV6-6, the J call TRBJ1-2, with D possibly matching TRBD1 (6 bases). The CDR3 has 14 residues. Trimming took off 6 bases at V and 7 bases at J, with 18 bases between the two ends. CDR1 and CDR2 from the germline V gene are MNHNY and SVGAGI (reference sequence). Here the CDR3 reads CASRTGGAGAGYTF. DNA of the CDR3: TGTGCCAGCAGGACGGGGGGCGCGGGTGCTGGCTACACCTTC.

J is TRBJ1-2 and V is TRBV28; TRBD1 matches 7 bases. The V gene end was trimmed by 2 bases and the J gene end by 8 bases; junction bases not matched to a gene: 5. The CDR3 is 13 amino acids. Germline values: CDR1 MDHEN, CDR2 SYDVKM. The CDR3 sequence: CASSLRTGYGYTF. CDR3 nucleotide sequence: TGTGCCAGCAGTTTAAGGACAGGTTACGGCTACACCTTC.

The rearrangement joins TRBV13 to TRBJ2-7; TRBD1 agrees at 8 bases. CDR1 PRHDT and CDR2 FYEKMQ come from the germline V gene (reference sequence). CDR3 length equals 15 residues. Germline trimming cut 5 bases from V and 0 bases from J; bases unmatched to any gene: 6. The CDR3 DNA follows: TGTGCCAGCAGCACCCGACAGGGGAGCTCCTACGAGCAGTACTTC. Amino acid sequence: CASSTRQGSSYEQYF. The full variable domain, in which reference TRBV13 and TRBJ2-7 provide the parts outside the CDR3, is AAGVIQSPRHLIKEKRETATLKCYPIPRHDTVYWYQQGPGQDPQFLISFYEKMQSDKGSIPDRFSAQQFSDYHSELNMSSLELGDSALYFCASSTRQGSSYEQYFGPGTRLTVT.